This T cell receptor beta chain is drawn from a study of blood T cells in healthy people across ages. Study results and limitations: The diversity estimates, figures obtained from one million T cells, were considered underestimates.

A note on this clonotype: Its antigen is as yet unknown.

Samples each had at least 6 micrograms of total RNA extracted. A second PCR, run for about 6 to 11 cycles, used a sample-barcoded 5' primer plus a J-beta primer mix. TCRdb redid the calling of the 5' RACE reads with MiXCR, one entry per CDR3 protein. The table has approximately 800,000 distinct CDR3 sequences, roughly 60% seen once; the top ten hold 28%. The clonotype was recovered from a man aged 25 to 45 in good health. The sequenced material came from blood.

CDR3 sequence: CASSLGLAGSSNEQFF. The CDR3 DNA follows: TGCGCCAGCAGCTTAGGACTAGCGGGTTCTTCCAATGAGCAGTTCTTC. The chain combines TRBV5-1 with TRBJ2-1, with 11 bases matching TRBD2. CDR1 is SGHRS, CDR2 YFSETQ, per germline. The J segment lost 6 bases and the V segment lost 2 bases, leaving 7 bases of the junction unmatched. The CDR3 is 16 amino acids.